This T cell receptor (beta chain) was found in a study of identifying expanded T cells in peripheral blood. The trim removed 1 base at V and 1 base at J, leaving 3 bases unmatched. CDR1 and CDR2 from the germline V gene are SGHVS and FNYEAQ. This CDR3 comprises 15 residues. Profiled with immunoSEQ multiplex PCR; TCRdb holds only in-frame clones, not every one. The profile covers roughly 75,000 clones, with roughly 88% appearing a single time and over 2.5% taken by the ten largest. V usage is TRBV7-6 and J usage is TRBJ2-7; 8 bases agree with TRBD1. Specimen: blood. This receptor was taken from a person aged 18 to 75 in good health. The CDR3 region is CASSLGQGPSYEQYF. CDR3 DNA sequence: TGTGCCAGCAGCTTAGGACAGGGGCCTTCCTACGAGCAGTACTTC.